One T cell receptor beta chain is described in this entry. What it recognizes is unknown. Researchers prepared the TCRbeta library using unique molecular identifiers, the study reports. TCRdb re-analysed the PCR reads in MiXCR, keeping a single row per CDR3 protein. In the table there are about 400,000 distinct CDR3 sequences, around 15% of which are singletons. V was cut by 3 bases and J by 3 bases, with 18 bases left in between. Germline V gene sequence: CDR1 LGHDT, CDR2 YNNKEL (reference sequence). The CDR3 runs to 17 residues. The data were obtained in a study of T-cell reconstitution after alpha-beta-depleted transplantation in children. Study-level findings and limits: There were reportedly several hundred expanded graft clones from which alpha-beta T cells came about two months after transplant. In some patients, recipient T cells and intrathymic progenitors surviving conditioning explained high day-60 diversity. A year had passed since transplant, and T-cell counts and diversity by then came mostly from newly produced T cells.

The input for sequencing was PBMCs, mostly from graft donor cells, taken 360 days after TCRalphabeta/CD19-depleted stem cell transplant. The source is a boy under two years old who had a stem cell transplant for Wiskott-Aldrich syndrome, so the T cells may come from the graft donor. The chain carries TRBV3-1 and TRBJ2-4; D might be TRBD1 (5 bases). CDR3: CASSQGPGWGVKNIQYF. CDR3 in DNA: TGTGCCAGCAGCCAGGGCCCAGGCTGGGGCGTCAAAAACATTCAGTACTTC.